This T cell receptor (beta chain) was recorded in a study of blood T cell repertoires in COVID-19. Study-wide context: PBMCs, B-cell-depleted T cells, or T cells were the source of the cDNA or gDNA that made up the material.

V gave up 0 bases and J gave up 1 base; unmatched junction bases: 8. CDR1 and CDR2 from the germline V gene are SGHTS and YDEGEE. This CDR3 spans 17 amino acids. Per the authors' pipeline: Amplification of reference gene primers provided the estimated nucleated cell counts. The protocol was immunoSEQ multiplex PCR, while the TCRdb copy is restricted to in-frame clones and leaves out a portion. The V and J calls and clone size come from that table; D and trimming were worked out from the DNA. The top ten clones hold roughly 23% of a sample with 60,000 to 80,000 clones, 65% to 90% of them seen once. V usage is TRBV5-8 and J usage is TRBJ2-3; 7 bases map to TRBD1. What was sequenced was peripheral blood. The receptor's source is a man aged 50 to 60 with acute or convalescent COVID-19. CDR3 sequence: CASSLGQGNSRTDTQYF. CDR3 DNA: TGTGCCAGCAGCTTGGGACAGGGTAATTCCCGCACAGATACGCAGTATTTT.